The present T cell receptor beta chain was sequenced within a study of early T cells in non-severe SARS-CoV-2 infection. Study-level information: Bulk RNA from unsorted whole blood was sequenced; chains were unpaired. General study findings and limits: There was a bias toward anti-spike CD8 responses in VDJdb matching, which missed private and CD4 specificities.

Per the germline V gene, CDR1 is MNHNY and CDR2 is SVGAGI (reference sequence). V lost 6 bases to trimming and J lost 11 bases; unmatched junction nucleotides: 22. The CDR3 has 18 amino acids. Unique molecular identifiers were added to individual cDNA molecules. A single record per CDR3 protein comes from TCRdb applying MiXCR to the 5' RACE reads. The table records some 40,000 distinct CDR3 sequences, 7.9% of them present only once. Of note for this clonotype: Its specificity is not known.

This clonotype was sampled from an adult who was a healthcare worker with PCR-confirmed SARS-CoV-2 infection or an uninfected control (not recorded which). This specimen was whole blood, taken at baseline. The chain has TRBV6-6 and TRBJ1-5; 10 positions match TRBD1. DNA of the CDR3: TGTGCCAGCAGCCAACGCTCCACGGAGACAGGGGGCGCGGTTTCCCAGCATTTT. Translated: CASSQRSTETGGAVSQHF.